The T cell receptor beta chain under discussion was sequenced for a study of PD-1 blockade in classical Hodgkin lymphoma. Notes on this clone: What it binds is not known.

Sample time point: cycle 4 day 1 (C4D1), after five to seven weeks of nivolumab. Every patient had relapsed following autologous stem cell transplantation, and cohorts differed in brentuximab vedotin exposure. Using immunoSEQ multiplex PCR, the repertoire was profiled, and TCRdb retains in-frame clones only, with some absent. The sample lists around 100,000 clones, 90% occurring once. Study-wide points: Initiation of nivolumab under 1 year after ASCT led to exclusion of patients. Newly diagnosed patients reportedly had lower baseline TCR diversity than healthy donors. A significant rise in TCR diversity by C4D1 was seen for CD4+ but not CD8+ cells.

The J segment lost 8 bases and the V segment lost 1 base, leaving 9 bases of the junction unmatched. The CDR3 loop spans 16 amino acids. Per germline, CDR1 SGHRS and CDR2 YFSETQ. The sample in question was peripheral blood mononuclear cells (PBMCs), obtained before the fourth cycle of nivolumab. The source is a human donor with classical Hodgkin lymphoma. The J gene is TRBJ2-3, the V gene TRBV5-1; 11 bases map to TRBD2. The CDR3 DNA reads TGCGCCAGCAGCTTGATTAGCGGGGGGGCCGGAGGTACGCAGTATTTT. Protein sequence: CASSLISGGAGGTQYF. The whole variable domain, filled in from reference TRBV5-1 and TRBJ2-3, reads KAGVTQTPRYLIKTRGQQVTLSCSPISGHRSVSWYQQTPGQGLQFLFEYFSETQRNKGNFPGRFSGRQFSNSRSEMNVSTLELGDSALYLCASSLISGGAGGTQYFGPGTRLTVL.